The 20 T cell receptor beta chains reported below all come from one sample, sequenced in a study of blood T cell repertoires in COVID-19. Some clones are missing from TCRdb's copy, which holds only in-frame ones; the method was immunoSEQ multiplex PCR. The sample consists of around 100,000 clones, 85% of them appearing once. The source material was peripheral blood. These receptors came from a man over 45 with active or convalescent COVID-19.

The genes are TRBV3-1 (or the pseudogene TRBV3-2) and TRBJ2-2; maybe TRBD2 (5 bases). Germline V CDR1 and CDR2: LGHDT, YNNKEL (reference sequence). This CDR3 region has 12 residues. Trimming pared 1 base from V and 8 bases from J, leaving 5 bases between. The CDR3 nucleotides read TGTGCCAGCAGCCAAGGAGGGGGGGAGCTGTTTTTT. Protein: CASSQGGGELFF.

The J gene is TRBJ2-1, the V gene TRBV4-1, with 7 bases fitting TRBD2. The J segment lost 5 bases and the V segment lost 1 base, leaving 5 bases of the junction unmatched. The CDR3 runs 15 residues. From germline, CDR1 is MGHRA and CDR2 YSYEKL. CDR3 in amino acids: CASSQASSGDNEQFF. The CDR3 DNA follows: TGCGCCAGCAGCCAAGCTTCTAGCGGCGACAATGAGCAGTTCTTC.

The J gene is TRBJ1-2, the V gene TRBV28; 7 nucleotides align to TRBD1. The CDR3 consists of 14 residues. With 4 bases clipped from V and 5 bases from J, the junction kept 7 bases outside the gene matches. Per the germline V gene, CDR1 is MDHEN and CDR2 is SYDVKM. Here the CDR3 DNA reads TGTGCCAGCAGTTCATCCTCAGGGGGGTATGGCTACACCTTC. It is translated as CASSSSSGGYGYTF.

The rearrangement links TRBV11-3 to TRBJ2-1; D unclear. V lost 0 bases and J lost 1, with 10 bases in between. From germline, CDR1 is SGHNT and CDR2 YENEEA. The CDR3 has 16 residues. The chain's CDR3 is CASSLDLWASYNEQFF. The CDR3 DNA is TGTGCCAGCAGCTTAGATCTCTGGGCATCCTACAATGAGCAGTTCTTC.

This clone is a singleton in its sample. J is TRBJ2-2 and V is TRBV9; 13 bases agree with TRBD2. Germline V gene sequence: CDR1 SGDLS, CDR2 YYNGEE. The trim removed 0 bases at V and 0 bases at J, leaving 5 bases unmatched. The CDR3 has 19 residues. CDR3: CASSVAGLAGATNTGELFF. Written as DNA, the CDR3 is TGTGCCAGCAGCGTAGCTGGACTAGCGGGAGCTACGAACACCGGGGAGCTGTTTTTT.

This clone was detected only a few times. The rearrangement joins TRBV10-3 to TRBJ2-7; weak D call: TRBD1 (7 bases). CDR1 and CDR2 (germline): ENHRY, SYGVKD. The CDR3 has 13 amino acids. V lost 6 bases and J lost 6, with 15 bases in between. The chain's CDR3 is CAIRDGGQSEQYF. CDR3 DNA sequence: TGTGCCATCAGAGACGGGGGACAGTCCGAGCAGTACTTC.

The V gene is TRBV6-4, the J gene TRBJ2-3; tentative D call: TRBD1 (5 bases). V lost 3 bases to trimming and J lost 5 bases, with 9 bases between them. The CDR3 is 13 residues long. CDR1 is MRHNA, CDR2 SNTAGT, per germline. The CDR3: CASSEGLGDTQYF. CDR3 nucleotides: TGTGCCAGCAGTGAGGGGCTAGGAGATACGCAGTATTTT.

The CDR3, as DNA: TGTGCCAGTAGTAAACATGGCGAGCAGTACTTC. Its protein product is CASSKHGEQYF. The chain has TRBV19 and TRBJ2-7; D unclear. The CDR3 runs 11 residues. Deletions cut 4 bases from V and 6 bases from J, with 7 bases between. Germline V gene sequence: CDR1 LNHDA, CDR2 SQIVND (reference sequence).

The chain has TRBV19 and TRBJ2-7; 9 bases agree with TRBD1. Germline values: CDR1 LNHDA, CDR2 SQIVND (reference sequence). This CDR3 is 13 amino acids long. Trimming removed 4 bases from V and 4 bases from J; junction bases left unmatched: 2. CDR3 bases: TGTGCCAGTAGTAGGGACAGGGCTTACGAGCAGTACTTC. Protein: CASSRDRAYEQYF.

The chain has TRBV7-3 and TRBJ2-5; possible D gene TRBD2, 6 bases. Germline CDR1 SGHTA, CDR2 FQGTGA. Trimming stripped 5 bases from V and 5 bases from J, with 21 bases between. The CDR3 is made up of 16 amino acids. CDR3 in amino acids: CASSPLGDGGGETQYF. CDR3 in DNA: TGTGCCAGCAGCCCTCTGGGCGACGGGGGTGGTGAGACCCAGTACTTC.

The table lists this clone with a count of one. The chain recombines TRBV7-9 with TRBJ1-1; 9 bases line up with TRBD1. The trim removed 6 bases at V and 5 bases at J, leaving 4 bases unmatched. The germline V gene encodes CDR1 SEHNR and CDR2 FQNEAQ (reference sequence). CDR3 size: 13 residues. CDR3 nucleotides: TGTGCCAGCAGTCGGACAGGGGATACTGAAGCTTTCTTT. This encodes CASSRTGDTEAFF.

The chain links TRBV21-1 to TRBJ1-5; whether TRBD1, the table's D call, matches the DNA was not checked. TRBV21-1 is described as a pseudogene. The CDR3 consists of 18 residues. Here the CDR3 DNA reads TGTGCCAGCAGCACGGCTACACAGTCGGAAGGTAGCAATCAGCCCCAGCATTTT. This gives the protein CASSTATQSEGSNQPQHF.

The chain couples TRBV5-4 to TRBJ1-2, with D unclear. Deletions cut 2 bases from V and 5 bases from J, with 13 bases between. The germline V gene has CDR1 SGHNT and CDR2 YYREEE (reference sequence). This CDR3 comprises 14 residues. CDR3 bases: TGTGCCAGCAGCTTCTATTGGGGAGGTTATGGCTACACCTTC. Protein: CASSFYWGGYGYTF.

The J gene is TRBJ2-1, the V gene TRBV7-9; the D is unclear. Per the germline V gene, CDR1 is SEHNR and CDR2 is FQNEAQ (reference sequence). This CDR3 region has 15 residues. V lost 4 bases, J lost 5 bases, and 15 bases lay in between. The CDR3, as DNA: TGTGCCAGCAGCTCCAACTTGCGCACCAACAATGAGCAGTTCTTC. It encodes CASSSNLRTNNEQFF.

J is TRBJ2-7 and V is TRBV7-2, with 10 bases aligning to TRBD2. Germline CDR1 SGHTA, CDR2 FQGNSA. V gave up 3 bases and J gave up 0 bases; unmatched junction bases: 8. The CDR3 covers 17 residues. CDR3 sequence: CASSFRLAGENSYEQYF. CDR3 coding DNA: TGTGCCAGCAGCTTTAGGCTAGCGGGAGAGAACTCCTACGAGCAGTACTTC.

The J gene is TRBJ2-7, the V gene TRBV23-1, with D possibly being TRBD2 (5 bases). TRBV23-1 is sorted into the ORF group, with uncertain function. This CDR3 is built from 13 residues. V shed 1 base and J shed 3 bases, with 7 bases lying between them. CDR3 in amino acids: CASSQFGGYEQYF. CDR3 nucleotides: TGCGCCAGCAGTCAATTCGGAGGCTACGAGCAGTACTTC.

The chain couples TRBV15 to TRBJ1-2; 7 positions match TRBD1. The CDR3 contains 14 residues. V lost 3 bases, J lost 8 bases, and 9 bases stayed unmatched. Germline CDR1 reads LNHNV; CDR2 reads YYDKDF (reference sequence). The CDR3 DNA reads as TGTGCCACCAGCAGTAGACAGAGGGGGCACGGCTACACCTTC. Translation: CATSSRQRGHGYTF.

The chain couples TRBV19 to TRBJ2-1; 9 nucleotides align to TRBD1. The CDR3 is made up of 15 amino acids. CDR1 and CDR2 from the germline V gene are LNHDA and SQIVND (reference sequence). The ends lost 6 bases at V and 2 bases at J; junction bases unmatched: 5. The DNA for the CDR3 is TGTGCCAGTAGGCCGGGACAGGGAGCCTACAATGAGCAGTTCTTC. Encoded protein: CASRPGQGAYNEQFF. The whole variable domain, remainder taken from reference TRBV19 and TRBJ2-1, is DGGITQSPKYLFRKEGQNVTLSCEQNLNHDAMYWYRQDPGQGLRLIYYSQIVNDFQKGDIAEGYSVSREKKESFPLTVTSAQKNPTAFYLCASRPGQGAYNEQFFGPGTRLTVL.

This chain uses TRBV4-1 with TRBJ1-2; D may be TRBD1 (6 bases). Trimming took off 5 bases at V and 0 bases at J, with 13 bases between the two ends. CDR3 length: 15 amino acids. The germline gives CDR1 MGHRA, CDR2 YSYEKL. In nucleotides, the CDR3 is TGCGCCAGCAGCGTACCGGGACAAACTAACTATGGCTACACCTTC. Its protein product is CASSVPGQTNYGYTF.

In this sample, this clone turned up once. The genes are TRBV24-1 and TRBJ1-1; no clear D. V lost 3 bases, J lost 0 bases, and 16 bases lay in between. Germline lookup yields CDR1 KGHDR and CDR2 SFDVKD. The CDR3 runs 17 residues. The DNA for the CDR3 is TGTGCCACCAGTGATCTTAACTCGGAGAAAATGAACACTGAAGCTTTCTTT. It is translated as CATSDLNSEKMNTEAFF.